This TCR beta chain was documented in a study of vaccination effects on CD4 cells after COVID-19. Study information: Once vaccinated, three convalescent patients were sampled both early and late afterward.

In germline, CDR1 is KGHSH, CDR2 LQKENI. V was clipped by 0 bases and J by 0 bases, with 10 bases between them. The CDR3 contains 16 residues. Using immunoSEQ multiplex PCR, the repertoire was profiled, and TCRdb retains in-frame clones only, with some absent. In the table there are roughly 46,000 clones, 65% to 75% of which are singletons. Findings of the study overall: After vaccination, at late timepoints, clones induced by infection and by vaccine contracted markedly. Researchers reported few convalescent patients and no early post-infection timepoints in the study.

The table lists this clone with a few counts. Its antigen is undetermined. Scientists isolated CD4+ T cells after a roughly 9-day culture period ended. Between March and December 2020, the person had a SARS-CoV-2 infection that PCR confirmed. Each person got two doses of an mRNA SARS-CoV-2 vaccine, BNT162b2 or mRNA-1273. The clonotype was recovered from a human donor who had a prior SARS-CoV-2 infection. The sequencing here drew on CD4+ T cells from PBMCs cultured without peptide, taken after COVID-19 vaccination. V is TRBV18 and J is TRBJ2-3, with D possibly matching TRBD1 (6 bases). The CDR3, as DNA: TGTGCCAGCTCACCACCTAACAGGGATAGCACAGATACGCAGTATTTT. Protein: CASSPPNRDSTDTQYF.